The following is a T cell receptor beta chain sequence with its context. In its sample, this clone was seen a few times. It has no known antigen specificity. Base quality data are lacking; no much larger clone is found one base away. This sample is part of a study of CD4 T cell repertoires in COVID-19 (dated by TCRdb to the early 2020s). With regard to the full study: For cross-reactivity analysis, CFSE-low cells were expanded with IL-2 for under 11 days, then relabeled and restimulated with spike proteins from other coronaviruses. In COVID-19-recovered individuals, the study described naturally processed CD4+ T cell responses to SARS-CoV-2 spike and nucleoprotein and used TCR Vbeta sequencing to evaluate clonal composition. TCR Vbeta repertoire analysis of SARS-CoV-2-reactive T cells was conducted at the subset level in three recovered individuals. Study-wide conclusions, independent of this receptor: Several of the most expanded SARS-CoV-2-reactive clonotypes were found to be shared between two or all three memory subsets, suggesting intraclonal diversification. Between roughly 6.5 and 28% of SARS-CoV-2 clonotypes were also detected in SARS-CoV and/or HKU1 spike-stimulated secondary cultures, consistent with cross-reactivity.

Libraries were made using the immunoSEQ multiplex PCR assay. In the original analysis: Repertoire overlap between subsets was quantified using the Chao-Jaccard similarity index and counts of shared clonotypes. This immuneACCESS table, as held by TCRdb, lists in-frame sequences with V and J called but not all clones. Of the missing ones, under half trace to an unresolved V gene in checked studies; the others have no known cause. The D gene and trimming were derived from the DNA, and the V and J assignments and clone size from that table. In this sample the table shows about 160 clones, under 20% of which occur a single time. The top ten constitute less than 55% of the sample. The CDR3 has 19 amino acids, counting the end cysteine and phenylalanine. This entry keeps only the CDR3 DNA: 57 bases, framed from base 1. The germline V gene gives CDR1 as SGHDN and CDR2 as FVKESK. Here V drops 0 bases and J drops 2 bases, and the junction holds 13 bases not matched to any gene.

Reading the label with the study, this specimen's time point is: sample from a COVID-19-recovered individual after infection. Cells were CFSE-labeled and stimulated with autologous monocytes plus recombinant SARS-CoV-2 spike or nucleoprotein to obtain antigen-reactive proliferating T cell lines. The donors were patients who had recovered from mild-to-severe COVID-19. An input of 5x10^5 cells per subset was used to start the stimulated subset cultures. CD4+ total memory, central memory, effector memory and circulating T follicular helper cells were isolated from peripheral blood mononuclear cells. The sample in question was circulating follicular helper CD4+ T cells, cultured in vitro, obtained after recovery from COVID-19. Per the publication, the cell subset or site label means: circulating T follicular helper cells. The chain is made from TRBV14 and TRBJ2-3; a stretch of 8 junction bases matches TRBD2. The TCR sequence derives from a human donor who had COVID-19. Here is the DNA: TGTGCCAGCAGCCAAGAATCTCGGGTAGTAGCGGGAAACACAGATACGCAGTATTTT. This encodes CASSQESRVVAGNTDTQYF.